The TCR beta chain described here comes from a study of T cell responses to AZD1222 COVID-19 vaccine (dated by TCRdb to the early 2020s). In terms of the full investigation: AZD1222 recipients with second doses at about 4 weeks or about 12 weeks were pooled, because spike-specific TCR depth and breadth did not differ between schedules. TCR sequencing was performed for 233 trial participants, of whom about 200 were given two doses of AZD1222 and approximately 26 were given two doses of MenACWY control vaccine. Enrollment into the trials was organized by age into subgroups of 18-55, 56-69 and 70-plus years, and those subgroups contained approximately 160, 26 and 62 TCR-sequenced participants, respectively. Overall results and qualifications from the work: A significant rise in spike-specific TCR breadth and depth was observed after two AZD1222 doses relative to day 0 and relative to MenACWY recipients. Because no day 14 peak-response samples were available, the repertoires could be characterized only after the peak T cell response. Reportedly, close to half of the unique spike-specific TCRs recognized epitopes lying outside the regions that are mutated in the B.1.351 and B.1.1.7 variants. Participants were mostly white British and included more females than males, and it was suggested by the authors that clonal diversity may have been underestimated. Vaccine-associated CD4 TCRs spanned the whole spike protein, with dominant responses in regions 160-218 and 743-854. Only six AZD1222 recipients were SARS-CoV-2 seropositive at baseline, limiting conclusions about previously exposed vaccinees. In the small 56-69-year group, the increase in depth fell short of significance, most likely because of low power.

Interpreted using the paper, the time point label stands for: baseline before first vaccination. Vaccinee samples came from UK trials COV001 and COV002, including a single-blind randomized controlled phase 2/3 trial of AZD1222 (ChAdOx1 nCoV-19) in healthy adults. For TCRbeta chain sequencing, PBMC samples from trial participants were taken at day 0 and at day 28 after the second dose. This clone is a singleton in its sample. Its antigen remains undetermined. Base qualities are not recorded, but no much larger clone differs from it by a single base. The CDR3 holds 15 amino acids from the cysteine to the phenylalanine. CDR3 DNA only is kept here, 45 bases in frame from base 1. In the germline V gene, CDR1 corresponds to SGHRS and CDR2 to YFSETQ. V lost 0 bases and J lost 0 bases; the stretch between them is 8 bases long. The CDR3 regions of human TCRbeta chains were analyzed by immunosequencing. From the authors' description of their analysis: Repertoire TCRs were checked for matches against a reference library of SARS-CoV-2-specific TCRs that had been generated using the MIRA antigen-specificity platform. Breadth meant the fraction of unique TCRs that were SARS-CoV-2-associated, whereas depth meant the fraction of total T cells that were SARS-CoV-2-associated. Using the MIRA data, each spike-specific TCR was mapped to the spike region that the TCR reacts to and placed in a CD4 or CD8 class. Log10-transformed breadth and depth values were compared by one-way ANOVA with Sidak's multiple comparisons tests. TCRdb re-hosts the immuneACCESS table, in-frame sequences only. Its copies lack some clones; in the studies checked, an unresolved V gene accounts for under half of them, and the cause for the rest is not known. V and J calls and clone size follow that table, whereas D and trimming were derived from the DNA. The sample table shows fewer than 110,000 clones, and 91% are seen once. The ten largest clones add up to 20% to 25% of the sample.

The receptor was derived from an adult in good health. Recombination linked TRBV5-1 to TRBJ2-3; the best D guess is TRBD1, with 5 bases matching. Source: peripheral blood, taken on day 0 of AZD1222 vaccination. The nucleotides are TGCGCCAGCAGCTTGGAGGGGTCTAGCACAGATACGCAGTATTTT. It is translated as CASSLEGSSTDTQYF. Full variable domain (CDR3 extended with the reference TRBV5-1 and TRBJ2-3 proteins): KAGVTQTPRYLIKTRGQQVTLSCSPISGHRSVSWYQQTPGQGLQFLFEYFSETQRNKGNFPGRFSGRQFSNSRSEMNVSTLELGDSALYLCASSLEGSSTDTQYFGPGTRLTVL.